This TCR beta chain originates from a study of Ad26.COV2.S vaccination and SARS-CoV-2 variants. Germline V lookup: CDR1 SGHDN, CDR2 FVKESK. This CDR3 has 12 amino acids. V lost 6 bases, J lost 2 bases, and 8 bases lay in between. The repertoire was sequenced with immunoSEQ multiplex PCR; TCRdb's copy has only in-frame clones and lacks some. The sample holds a few hundred thousand clones, 87% seen once. Treatment of the sample: some 20 received Ad26.COV2.S at low or high dose, single or two shots; five or six received placebo; per-sample allocation not given. Material that was analyzed had been drawn on day 63 after the first vaccine or placebo injection. The individual, an adult aged 18-55 years, was a donor in Boston.

Sample: peripheral blood, taken in a trial of Ad26.COV2.S vaccine versus placebo. This TCR came from a person aged 18-65 years who received the Ad26.COV2.S COVID-19 vaccine or a placebo. The genes are TRBV14 and TRBJ2-7, with unresolved D. The CDR3 loop reads CASSSTAYEQYF. DNA of the CDR3: TGTGCCAGCAGTTCGACCGCCTACGAGCAGTACTTC.